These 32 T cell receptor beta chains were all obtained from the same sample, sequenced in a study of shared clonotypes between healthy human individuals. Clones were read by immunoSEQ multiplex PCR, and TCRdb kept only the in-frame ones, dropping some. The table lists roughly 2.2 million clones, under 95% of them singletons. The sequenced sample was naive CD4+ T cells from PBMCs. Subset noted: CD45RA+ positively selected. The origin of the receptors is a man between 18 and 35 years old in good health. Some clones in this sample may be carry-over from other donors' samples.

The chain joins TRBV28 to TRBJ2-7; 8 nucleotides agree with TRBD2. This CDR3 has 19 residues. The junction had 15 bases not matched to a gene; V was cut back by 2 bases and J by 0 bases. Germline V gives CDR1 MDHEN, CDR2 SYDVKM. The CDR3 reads CASSLQGLAGGYSSYEQYF. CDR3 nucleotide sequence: TGTGCCAGCAGTTTACAAGGTCTAGCGGGCGGATACAGCTCCTACGAGCAGTACTTC.

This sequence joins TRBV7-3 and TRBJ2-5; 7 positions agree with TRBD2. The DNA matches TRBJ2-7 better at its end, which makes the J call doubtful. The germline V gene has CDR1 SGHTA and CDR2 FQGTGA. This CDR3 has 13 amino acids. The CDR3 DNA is TGTGCCAGCAGCTTGGGGGGGACCTACGAGCAGTACTTC. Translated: CASSLGGTYEQYF.

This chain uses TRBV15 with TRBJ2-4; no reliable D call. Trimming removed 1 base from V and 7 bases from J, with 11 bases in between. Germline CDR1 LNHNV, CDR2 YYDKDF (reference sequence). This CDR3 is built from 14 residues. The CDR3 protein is CATSRAGTRNIQYF. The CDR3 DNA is TGTGCCACCAGCAGAGCGGGTACGCGGAACATTCAGTACTTC.

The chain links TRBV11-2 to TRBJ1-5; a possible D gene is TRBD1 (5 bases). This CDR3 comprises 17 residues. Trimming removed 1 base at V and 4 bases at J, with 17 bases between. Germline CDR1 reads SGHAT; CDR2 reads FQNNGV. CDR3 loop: CASSLVGGWAGNQPQHF. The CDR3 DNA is TGTGCCAGCAGCTTAGTCGGTGGTTGGGCAGGGAATCAGCCCCAGCATTTT.

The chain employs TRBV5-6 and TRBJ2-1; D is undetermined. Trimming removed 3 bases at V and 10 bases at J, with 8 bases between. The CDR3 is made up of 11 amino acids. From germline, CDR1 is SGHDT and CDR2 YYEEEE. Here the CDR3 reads CASSSAWEQFF. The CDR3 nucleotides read TGTGCCAGCAGCTCCGCGTGGGAGCAGTTCTTC.

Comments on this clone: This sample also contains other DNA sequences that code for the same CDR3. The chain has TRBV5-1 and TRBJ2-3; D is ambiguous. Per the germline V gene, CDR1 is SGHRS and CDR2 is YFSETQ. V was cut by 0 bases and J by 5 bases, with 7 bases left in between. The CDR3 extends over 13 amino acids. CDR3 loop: CASSLDPLDTQYF. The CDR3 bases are TGCGCCAGCAGCTTGGACCCCCTAGATACGCAGTATTTT.

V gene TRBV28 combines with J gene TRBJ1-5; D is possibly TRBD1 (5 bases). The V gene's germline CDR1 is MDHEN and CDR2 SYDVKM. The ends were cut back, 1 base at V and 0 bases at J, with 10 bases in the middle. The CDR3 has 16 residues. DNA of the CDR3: TGTGCCAGCAGTTTATTAGTCAGGGTTAGCAATCAGCCCCAGCATTTT. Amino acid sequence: CASSLLVRVSNQPQHF.

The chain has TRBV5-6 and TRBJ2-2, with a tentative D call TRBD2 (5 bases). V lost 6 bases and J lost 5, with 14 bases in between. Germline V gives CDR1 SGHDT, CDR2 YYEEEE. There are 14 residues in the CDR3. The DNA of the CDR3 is TGTGCCAGCACCATCCTCGGGGAGACCGGGGAGCTGTTTTTT. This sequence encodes CASTILGETGELFF.

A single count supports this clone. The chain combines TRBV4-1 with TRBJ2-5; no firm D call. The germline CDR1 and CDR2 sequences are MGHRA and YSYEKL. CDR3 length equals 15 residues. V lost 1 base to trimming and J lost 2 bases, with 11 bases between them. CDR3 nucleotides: TGCGCCAGCAGCCAAGCTTTTTACAGACAAGAGACCCAGTACTTC. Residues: CASSQAFYRQETQYF.

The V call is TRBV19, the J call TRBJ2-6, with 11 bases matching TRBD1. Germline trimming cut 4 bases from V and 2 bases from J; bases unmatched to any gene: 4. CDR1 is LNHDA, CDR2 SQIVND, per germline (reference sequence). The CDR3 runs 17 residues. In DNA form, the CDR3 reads TGTGCCAGTAGTACGGGACAGGGGGTGGCTGGGGCCAACGTCCTGACTTTC. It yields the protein CASSTGQGVAGANVLTF.

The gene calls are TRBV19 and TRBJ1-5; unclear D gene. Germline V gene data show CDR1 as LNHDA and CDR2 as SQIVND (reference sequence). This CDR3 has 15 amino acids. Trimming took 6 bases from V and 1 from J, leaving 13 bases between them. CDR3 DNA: TGTGCCAGTAGACCGAGTTGGATGAGCAATCAGCCCCAGCATTTT. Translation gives CASRPSWMSNQPQHF. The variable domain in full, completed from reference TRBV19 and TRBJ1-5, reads DGGITQSPKYLFRKEGQNVTLSCEQNLNHDAMYWYRQDPGQGLRLIYYSQIVNDFQKGDIAEGYSVSREKKESFPLTVTSAQKNPTAFYLCASRPSWMSNQPQHFGDGTRLSIL.

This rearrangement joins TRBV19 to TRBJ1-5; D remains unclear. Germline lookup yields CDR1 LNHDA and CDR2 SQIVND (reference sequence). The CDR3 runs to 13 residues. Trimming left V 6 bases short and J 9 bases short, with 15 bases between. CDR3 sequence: CASRPDRRRPQHF. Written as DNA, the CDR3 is TGTGCCAGTAGGCCTGACCGCCGAAGGCCCCAGCATTTT.

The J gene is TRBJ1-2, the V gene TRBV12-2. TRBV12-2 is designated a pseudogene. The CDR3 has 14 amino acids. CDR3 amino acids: CASRLGDLNYGYTF. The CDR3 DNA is TGTGCAAGTCGCTTAGGGGACTTGAACTATGGCTACACCTTC.

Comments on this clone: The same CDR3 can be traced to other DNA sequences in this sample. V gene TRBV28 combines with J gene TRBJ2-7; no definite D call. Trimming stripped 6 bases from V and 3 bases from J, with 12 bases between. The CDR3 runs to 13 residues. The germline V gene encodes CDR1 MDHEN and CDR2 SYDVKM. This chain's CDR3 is CASSSPPFYEQYF. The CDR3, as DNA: TGTGCCAGCAGCTCCCCTCCCTTCTACGAGCAGTACTTC.

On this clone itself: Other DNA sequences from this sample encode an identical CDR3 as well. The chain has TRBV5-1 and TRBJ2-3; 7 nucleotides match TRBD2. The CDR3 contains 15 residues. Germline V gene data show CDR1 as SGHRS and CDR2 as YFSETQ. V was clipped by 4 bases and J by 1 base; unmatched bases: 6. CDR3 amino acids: CASSPGTIRTDTQYF. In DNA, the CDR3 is TGCGCCAGCAGCCCCGGGACTATCCGCACAGATACGCAGTATTTT.

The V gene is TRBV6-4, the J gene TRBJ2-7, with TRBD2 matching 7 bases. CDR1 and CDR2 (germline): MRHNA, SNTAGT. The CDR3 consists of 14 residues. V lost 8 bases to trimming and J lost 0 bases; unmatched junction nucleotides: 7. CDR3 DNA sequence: TGTGCCAGCTCTCCTAGCGGCGGCTCCTACGAGCAGTACTTC. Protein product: CASSPSGGSYEQYF.

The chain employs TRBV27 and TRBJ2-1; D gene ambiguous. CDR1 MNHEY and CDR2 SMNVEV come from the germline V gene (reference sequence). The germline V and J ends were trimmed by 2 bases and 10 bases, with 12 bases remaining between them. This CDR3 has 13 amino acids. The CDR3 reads CASSLNSLGEQFF. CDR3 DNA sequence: TGTGCCAGCAGTTTAAACTCCTTAGGGGAGCAGTTCTTC.

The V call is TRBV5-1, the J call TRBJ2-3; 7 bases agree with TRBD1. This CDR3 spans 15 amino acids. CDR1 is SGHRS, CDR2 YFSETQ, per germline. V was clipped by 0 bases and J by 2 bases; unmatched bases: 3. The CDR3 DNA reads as TGCGCCAGCAGCTTGGAAGGGACAGCCACAGATACGCAGTATTTT. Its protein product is CASSLEGTATDTQYF.

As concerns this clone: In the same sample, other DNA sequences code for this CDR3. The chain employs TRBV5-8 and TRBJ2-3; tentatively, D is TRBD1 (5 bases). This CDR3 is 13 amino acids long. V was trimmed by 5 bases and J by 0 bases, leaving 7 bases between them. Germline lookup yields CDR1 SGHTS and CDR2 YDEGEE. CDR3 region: CASRYRSTDTQYF. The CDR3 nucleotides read TGTGCCAGCAGGTACAGGAGCACAGATACGCAGTATTTT.

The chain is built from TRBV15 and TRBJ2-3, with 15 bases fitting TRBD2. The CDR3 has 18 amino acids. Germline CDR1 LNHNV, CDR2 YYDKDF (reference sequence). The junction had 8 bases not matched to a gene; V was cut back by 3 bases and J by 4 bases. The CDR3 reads CATSSGLAGGPVADTQYF. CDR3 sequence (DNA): TGTGCCACCAGCAGCGGACTAGCGGGAGGGCCCGTGGCAGATACGCAGTATTTT.

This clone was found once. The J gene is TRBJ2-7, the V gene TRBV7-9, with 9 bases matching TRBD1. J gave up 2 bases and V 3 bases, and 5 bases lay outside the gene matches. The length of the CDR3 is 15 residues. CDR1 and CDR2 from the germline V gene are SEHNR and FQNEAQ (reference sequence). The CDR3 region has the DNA TGTGCCAGCAGCTTGGGACAGGGCGTGACCTACGAGCAGTACTTC. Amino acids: CASSLGQGVTYEQYF.

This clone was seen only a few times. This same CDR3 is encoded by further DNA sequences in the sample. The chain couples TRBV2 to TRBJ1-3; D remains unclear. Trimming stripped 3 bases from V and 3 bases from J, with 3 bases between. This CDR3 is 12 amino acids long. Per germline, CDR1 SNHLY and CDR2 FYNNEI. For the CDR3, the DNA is TGTGCCAGCAGTGATCGTGGAAACACCATATATTTT. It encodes CASSDRGNTIYF.

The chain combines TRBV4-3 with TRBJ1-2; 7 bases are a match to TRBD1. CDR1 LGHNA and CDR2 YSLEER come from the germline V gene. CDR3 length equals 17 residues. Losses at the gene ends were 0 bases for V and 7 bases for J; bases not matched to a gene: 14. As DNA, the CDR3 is TGCGCCAGCAGCCAAGATCTAGATGAGACAGGGTACGGTGGCTACACCTTC. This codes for CASSQDLDETGYGGYTF.

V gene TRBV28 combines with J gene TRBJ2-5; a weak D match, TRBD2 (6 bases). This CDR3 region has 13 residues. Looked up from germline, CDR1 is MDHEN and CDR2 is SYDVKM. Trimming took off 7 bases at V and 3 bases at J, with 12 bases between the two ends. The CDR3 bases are TGTGCCAGCACCCCGCGGGGCAAAGAGACCCAGTACTTC. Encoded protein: CASTPRGKETQYF.

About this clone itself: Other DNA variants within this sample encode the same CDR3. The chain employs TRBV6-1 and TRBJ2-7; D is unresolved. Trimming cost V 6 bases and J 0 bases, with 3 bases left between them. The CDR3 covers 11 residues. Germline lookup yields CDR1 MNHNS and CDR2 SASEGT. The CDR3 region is CASSPSYEQYF. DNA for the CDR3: TGTGCCAGCAGCCCCTCCTACGAGCAGTACTTC.

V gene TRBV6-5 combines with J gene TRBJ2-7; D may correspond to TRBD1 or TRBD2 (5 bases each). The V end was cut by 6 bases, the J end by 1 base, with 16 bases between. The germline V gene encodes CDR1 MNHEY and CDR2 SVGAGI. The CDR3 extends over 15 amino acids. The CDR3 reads CASSRGDLGSYEQYF. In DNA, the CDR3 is TGTGCCAGCAGCAGAGGGGACCTAGGGTCCTACGAGCAGTACTTC.

The CDR3 DNA follows: TGTGCCAGTAGTCTTAGGGACAGGCCCTACAATGAGCAGTTCTTC. This encodes CASSLRDRPYNEQFF. The chain employs TRBV19 and TRBJ2-1; 8 bases are shared with TRBD1. Germline CDR1 is LNHDA and CDR2 is SQIVND (reference sequence). V lost 5 bases to trimming and J lost 2 bases; unmatched junction nucleotides: 5. This CDR3 has 15 amino acids.

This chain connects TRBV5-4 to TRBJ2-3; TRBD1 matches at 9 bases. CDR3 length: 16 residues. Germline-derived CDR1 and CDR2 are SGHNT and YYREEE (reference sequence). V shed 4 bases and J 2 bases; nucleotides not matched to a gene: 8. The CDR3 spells CASSPRQGVITDTQYF. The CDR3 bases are TGTGCCAGCAGCCCTAGACAGGGGGTGATCACAGATACGCAGTATTTT.

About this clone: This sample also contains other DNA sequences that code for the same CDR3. The CDR3 nucleotides read TGCGCCAGCAGCTTGGGTCCGGCAGAGACCCAGTACTTC. Its protein product is CASSLGPAETQYF. This chain connects TRBV5-1 to TRBJ2-5; D gene ambiguous. Trimming took off 0 bases at V and 4 bases at J, with 7 bases between the two ends. The CDR3 spans 13 residues. Germline assignment: CDR1 SGHRS and CDR2 YFSETQ.

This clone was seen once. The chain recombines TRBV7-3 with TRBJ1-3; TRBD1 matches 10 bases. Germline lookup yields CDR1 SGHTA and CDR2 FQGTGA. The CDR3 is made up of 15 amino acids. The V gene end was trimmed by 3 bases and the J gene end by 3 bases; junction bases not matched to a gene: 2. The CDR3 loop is CASSLTGGSGNTIYF. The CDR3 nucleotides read TGTGCCAGCAGCTTGACAGGGGGCAGTGGAAACACCATATATTTT.

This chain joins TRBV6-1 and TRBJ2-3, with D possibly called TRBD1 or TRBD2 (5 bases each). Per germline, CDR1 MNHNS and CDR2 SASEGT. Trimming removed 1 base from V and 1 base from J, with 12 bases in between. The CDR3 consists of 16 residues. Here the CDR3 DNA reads TGTGCCAGCAGTGAAGGTTCGAGGGACGGCACAGATACGCAGTATTTT. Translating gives CASSEGSRDGTDTQYF.

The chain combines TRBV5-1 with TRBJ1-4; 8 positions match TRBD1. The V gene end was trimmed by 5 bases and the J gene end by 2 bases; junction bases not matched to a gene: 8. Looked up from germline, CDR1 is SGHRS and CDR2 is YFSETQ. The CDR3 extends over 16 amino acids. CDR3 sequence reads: CASSRDRRVTNEKLFF. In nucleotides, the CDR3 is TGCGCCAGCAGTCGGGACAGGAGGGTGACTAATGAAAAACTGTTTTTT.